The rows below give T cell receptor beta chains drawn from one sample of a study of cytomegalovirus exposure and HLA in healthy donors. TCRdb's copy holds only in-frame clones and misses some; the assay was immunoSEQ multiplex PCR. The sample lists 120,000 to 150,000 clones, 75% to 90% occurring once. The source material was PBMCs. These receptors were collected from a woman aged 30 to 39 in good health and CMV-seronegative. CDR3s include the opening cysteine and the closing phenylalanine or tryptophan. The order of the fields is J gene, V gene, clone size, D gene, CDR3 protein, CDR3 DNA. D genes are given only for firm matches. The listing skips clone size in some rows; elsewhere it reads once, few, many or a size class.

>TRBJ2-2|TRBV9|.|TRBD2
CASSVDGDGGAAGELFF
TGTGCCAGCAGCGTAGATGGGGACGGGGGGGCGGCCGGGGAGCTGTTTTTT
>TRBJ1-1|TRBV7-9|.|.
CASSGPPYRNTEAFF
TGTGCCAGCAGTGGCCCCCCATACAGGAACACTGAAGCTTTCTTT
>TRBJ1-5|TRBV30|.|.
CAWSPLGGTSNQPQHF
TGTGCCTGGAGTCCGCTTGGGGGGACTAGCAATCAGCCCCAGCATTTT
>TRBJ2-7|TRBV18|.|.
CASSPTGFGIYEQYF
TGTGCCAGCTCACCCACAGGGTTTGGGATCTACGAGCAGTACTTC
>TRBJ2-5|TRBV5-1|.|TRBD1
CASSLRTGQETQYF
TGCGCCAGCAGCTTGCGGACAGGTCAAGAGACCCAGTACTTC
>TRBJ1-2|TRBV28|.|TRBD1
CASSLPLGGGNYGYTF
TGTGCCAGCAGTTTACCCCTAGGAGGGGGCAACTATGGCTACACCTTC
>TRBJ2-7|TRBV9|once|TRBD2
CASSGGLAGAPYEQYF
TGTGCCAGCAGCGGGGGACTAGCGGGAGCCCCCTACGAGCAGTACTTC
>TRBJ2-5|TRBV14|.|TRBD2
CASSQGPGLAGVKYF
TGTGCCAGCAGCCAAGGGCCGGGACTAGCGGGAGTCAAGTACTTC
>TRBJ2-7|TRBV7-2|.|.
CASSPAGPYEQYF
TGTGCCAGCAGCCCGGCGGGACCTTACGAGCAGTACTTC
>TRBJ1-1|TRBV7-3|few|TRBD1
CASSPSSTGATEAFF
TGTGCCAGCAGCCCTAGTTCCACAGGGGCCACTGAAGCTTTCTTT
>TRBJ2-1|TRBV7-3|.|TRBD2
CASSPPSGRVFF
TGTGCCAGCAGCCCCCCGAGCGGGAGAGTGTTCTTC
>TRBJ2-3|TRBV7-2|.|.
CASSSTTSPDTQYF
TGTGCCAGCAGCTCGACCACTAGCCCAGATACGCAGTATTTT
>TRBJ1-1|TRBV10-3|many|.
CAISDSAGLEAFF
TGTGCCATCAGTGATAGTGCGGGACTAGAAGCTTTCTTT
>TRBJ2-1|TRBV2|.|.
CASREDSVGQFF
TGTGCCAGCAGGGAGGACAGCGTAGGGCAGTTCTTC
>TRBJ1-2|TRBV28|.|.
CASSRRSGVLVYTF
TGTGCCAGCAGTCGGCGGTCAGGGGTGCTGGTCTACACCTTC
>TRBJ1-1|TRBV5-1|.|.
CASSQGGAPEAFF
TGCGCCAGCAGCCAAGGGGGGGCCCCTGAAGCTTTCTTT
>TRBJ2-2|TRBV2|.|TRBD1
CAGRRDSTTGELFF
TGTGCCGGCAGAAGGGACAGCACCACCGGGGAGCTGTTTTTT